The entry below gives a single T cell receptor beta chain sequence along with its context. The antigen is undetermined. These data originate in a study of T cell repertoires in cytomegalovirus infection. Study overall: Through public TCR beta signatures, both CMV infection and matching HLA type were indicated. Study-level results: Clonotype analysis showed dominance of the ex vivo response by HLA-C-restricted CMV-specific TCR beta clonotypes. Cumulative frequency (of public TCR beta family members) identified carriers of CMV plus the relevant HLA.

A single record per CDR3 protein comes from TCRdb applying MiXCR to the reads. The sample has 350,000 to 550,000 distinct CDR3 sequences; roughly a third are singletons. V lost 5 bases, J lost 2 bases, and 6 bases stayed unmatched. This CDR3 is 15 amino acids long. Germline-derived CDR1 and CDR2 are SGHAT and FQDESV (reference sequence). Sequences were obtained from PBMCs. This clonotype was obtained from a human donor in good health (CMV status not recorded). Some clones in this sample may be carry-over from other donors' samples. The chain links TRBV11-1 to TRBJ2-5; 9 positions agree with TRBD1. The CDR3 region is CASSPRTGEQETQYF. The CDR3 DNA reads as TGTGCCAGCAGCCCCCGGACAGGGGAACAAGAGACCCAGTACTTC. Supplemented by reference TRBV11-1 and TRBJ2-5, the full variable domain reads EAEVAQSPRYKITEKSQAVAFWCDPISGHATLYWYRQILGQGPELLVQFQDESVVDDSQLPKDRFSAERLKGVDSTLKIQPAELGDSAMYLCASSPRTGEQETQYFGPGTRLLVL.